What follows describes a single T cell receptor beta chain. The antigen is not known. Positively selected for CCR7, the CD45RO-negative cells used as naive CD8 cells excluded terminally differentiated effector memory CD45RA+ cells. Sequencing was performed with immunoSEQ multiplex PCR; in TCRdb, only in-frame clones are kept and a portion is missing. The repertoire holds about 2.2 million clones, with about 93% as singletons. The junction had 3 bases not matched to a gene; V was cut back by 1 base and J by 2 bases. CDR3 length equals 15 residues. The germline gives CDR1 SGHRS, CDR2 YFSETQ. This specimen belongs to a study of shared clonotypes between healthy human individuals. Findings and limits, study-wide: The naive CD4 repertoires of several donors were compared, and around 5% of clonotypes were shared.

The rearrangement links TRBV5-1 to TRBJ2-5; 9 bases are a match to TRBD1. Sequenced material: naive CD8+ T cells from PBMCs. This receptor was obtained from a man aged 18 to 30 in good health. Some clones in this sample may be carry-over from other donors' samples. Here the CDR3 DNA reads TGCGCCAGCAGCTTGATGGGACAGGGACAAGAGACCCAGTACTTC. Encoded protein: CASSLMGQGQETQYF.